The clone carrying this TCR beta chain occurred many times. No antigen is known for it. Per the germline V gene, CDR1 is SQVTM and CDR2 is ANQGSEA. CDR3 length equals 13 residues. V shed 6 bases and J shed 4 bases, with 15 bases lying between them. Individual cDNA molecules carried attached unique molecular identifiers. In TCRdb, the 5' RACE reads were re-called with MiXCR into one record per CDR3 protein. This table has approximately 46,000 distinct CDR3 sequences, about 9.3% appearing once. The sample originates from a study of early T cells in non-severe SARS-CoV-2 infection. Study conclusions and caveats: Matches to VDJdb favored anti-spike CD8 responses and missed private and CD4 specificities.

This chain joins TRBV29-1 and TRBJ1-2; D gene ambiguous. Material for sequencing was whole blood. This TCR was recovered from an adult who was a healthcare worker with PCR-confirmed SARS-CoV-2 infection or an uninfected control (not recorded which). The CDR3: CSVQRQAAYGYTF. DNA for the CDR3: TGCAGCGTCCAGAGGCAGGCGGCCTATGGCTACACCTTC.